This paragraph covers one T cell receptor (beta chain) sequence. This record belongs to a study of blood T cell repertoires in COVID-19. Study as a whole: Spain, Italy and the United States supplied samples that represented acute and convalescent COVID-19. T cells, B-cell-depleted T cells, or PBMCs provided the cDNA or gDNA that served as material.

Trimming pared 1 base from V and 2 bases from J, leaving 14 bases between. Germline assignment: CDR1 SGHRS and CDR2 YFSETQ. This CDR3 contains 16 residues. How the authors handled the data: The authors estimated nucleated cell counts from reference gene primer amplification. TCRdb's table, derived via immunoSEQ multiplex PCR, lists solely in-frame clones and lacks some. The V and J calls and clone size are taken from that table; D and trimming were inferred from the DNA. The table shows roughly 72,000 clones, with about four fifths occurring only once. This receptor was identified in an older man who had recovered from COVID-19. The chain couples TRBV5-1 to TRBJ2-3, with a tentative D call TRBD1 (6 bases). Specimen: peripheral blood. CDR3: CASSLQGGQNTDTQYF. Written as DNA, the CDR3 is TGCGCCAGCAGCTTGCAAGGTGGACAGAACACAGATACGCAGTATTTT.